This T cell receptor beta chain emerged from a study of blood T cell repertoires in COVID-19. Study at large: From the United States, Italy and Spain came samples of acute and convalescent COVID-19.

Profiled with immunoSEQ multiplex PCR; TCRdb holds only in-frame clones, not every one. The table lists around 300,000 clones, 85% to 90% of them singletons, with roughly 10% in the top ten. The CDR3 spans 15 residues. Trimming cost V 5 bases and J 2 bases, with 15 bases left between them. Germline V gives CDR1 SGHTA, CDR2 FQGNSA. Residents of about two dozen US areas, aged roughly 18 to 89 years, made up the participants. Input material: PBMCs or T cells enriched from blood (not recorded which). The chain recombines TRBV7-2 with TRBJ2-5; D is possibly TRBD2 (6 bases). This TCR came from a woman aged 25 to 39 who had recovered from COVID-19. As DNA, the CDR3 is TGTGCCAGCAGCGGTCGTACAAGCGGGCAAGAGACCCAGTACTTC. Its translation: CASSGRTSGQETQYF.